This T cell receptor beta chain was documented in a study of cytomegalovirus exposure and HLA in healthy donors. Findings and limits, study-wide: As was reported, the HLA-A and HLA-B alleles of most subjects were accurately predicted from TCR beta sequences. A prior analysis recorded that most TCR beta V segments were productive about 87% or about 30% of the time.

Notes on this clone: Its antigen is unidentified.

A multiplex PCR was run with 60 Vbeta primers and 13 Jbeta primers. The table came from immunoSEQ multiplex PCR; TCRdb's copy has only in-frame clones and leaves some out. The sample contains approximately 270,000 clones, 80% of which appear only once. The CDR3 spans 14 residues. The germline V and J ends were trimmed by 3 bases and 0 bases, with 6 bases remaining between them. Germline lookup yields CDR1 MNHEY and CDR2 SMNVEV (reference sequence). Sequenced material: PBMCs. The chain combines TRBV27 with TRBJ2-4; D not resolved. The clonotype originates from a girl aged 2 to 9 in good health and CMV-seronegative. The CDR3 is CASSFNGAKNIQYF. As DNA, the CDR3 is TGTGCCAGCAGTTTTAACGGAGCCAAAAACATTCAGTACTTC.